This TCR beta chain originates from a study of beta chain features in type 1 diabetes. Every bit of the isolated RNA underwent reverse transcription, so sequencing read expressed TCRB transcripts. Sequenced by immunoSEQ multiplex PCR; TCRdb stores in-frame clones only, minus some. The sample has just over 450,000 clones, about 32% seen once. From germline, CDR1 is KGHSH and CDR2 LQKENI. The J segment lost 3 bases and the V segment lost 2 bases, leaving 4 bases of the junction unmatched. This CDR3 spans 15 amino acids. Of note for this clone: Its antigen is undetermined.

Notes on the study in general: Type 1 diabetes patients showed a moderate but significant shortening of TCRB CDR3s in all four CD4+ subsets.

The rearrangement links TRBV18 to TRBJ2-7; 10 bases are shared with TRBD2. This sequence was found in a man aged 18 to 29 in good health. Material: naive CD4+ T cells from blood. CDR3 DNA sequence: TGTGCCAGCTCACCATCTAGCGGGAGTATCTACGAGCAGTACTTC. The encoded protein is CASSPSSGSIYEQYF.